Following are 32 T cell receptor beta chains from one sample sequenced in a study of cytomegalovirus exposure and HLA in healthy donors. 13 Jbeta primers and 60 Vbeta primers were used for the PCR. Clones were sequenced by immunoSEQ multiplex PCR, and TCRdb holds only the in-frame ones, with some missing. The sample contains 140,000 or so clones, roughly 70% of which appear only once. The sample consisted of PBMCs. These receptors all stem from a man aged 18 to 30 in good health and CMV-seropositive.

V and J are TRBV19 and TRBJ2-2; D is perhaps TRBD1 (6 bases). The V gene lost 8 bases and the J gene lost 1 base, with 11 bases spanning the gap. CDR1 is LNHDA and CDR2 is SQIVND in the germline V gene (reference sequence). CDR3 size: 14 residues. The CDR3 loop reads CASSQGRNTGELFF. DNA of the CDR3: TGTGCCAGTTCCCAGGGGAGGAACACCGGGGAGCTGTTTTTT.

This sequence joins TRBV6-1 and TRBJ1-4, with D perhaps matching TRBD1 (5 bases). CDR3 length equals 13 residues. Germline V CDR1 and CDR2: MNHNS, SASEGT. Between the trimmed V and J ends, which lost 5 bases and 13 bases, there was a span of 17 bases. CDR3 region: CASSKDRAKILFF. The DNA for the CDR3 is TGTGCCAGCAGTAAAGACAGAGCCAAGATACTGTTTTTT.

The genes are TRBV27 and TRBJ1-6; TRBD1 is a possible D gene (5 bases). In germline, CDR1 is MNHEY, CDR2 SMNVEV (reference sequence). The V end was cut by 5 bases, the J end by 5 bases, with 22 bases between. This CDR3 is built from 18 residues. CDR3 DNA: TGTGCCAGCAGTCCCTGGGACTCGGCTGTGAAAGATAATTCACCCCTCCACTTT. Residues: CASSPWDSAVKDNSPLHF.

This clone rates as medium-sized. Written as DNA, the CDR3 is TGTGCCAGTAGGACAGGGGGCGGAACTGAAGCTTTCTTT. This encodes CASRTGGGTEAFF. V gene TRBV19 combines with J gene TRBJ1-1; 10 bases are shared with TRBD1. Germline V gives CDR1 LNHDA, CDR2 SQIVND (reference sequence). CDR3 length: 13 residues. The J segment lost 5 bases and the V segment lost 6 bases, leaving 3 bases of the junction unmatched.

V and J are TRBV19 and TRBJ2-7, with 10 bases identical to TRBD2. CDR1 is LNHDA and CDR2 is SQIVND in the germline V gene (reference sequence). The CDR3 runs to 13 residues. Germline trimming cut 7 bases from V and 6 bases from J; bases unmatched to any gene: 6. The CDR3 spells CASKELAGPEQYF. In nucleotides, the CDR3 is TGTGCCAGTAAGGAACTAGCGGGACCCGAGCAGTACTTC.

This sequence joins TRBV6-1 and TRBJ2-1; 9 positions match TRBD2. Per germline, CDR1 MNHNS and CDR2 SASEGT. The J segment lost 8 bases and the V segment lost 4 bases, leaving 6 bases of the junction unmatched. The CDR3 consists of 14 residues. This CDR3 reads CASSVGLALDEQFF. The CDR3 DNA is TGTGCCAGCAGTGTGGGACTAGCTTTGGATGAGCAGTTCTTC.

The V call is TRBV28, the J call TRBJ1-6, with D perhaps matching TRBD1 (6 bases). V lost 5 bases to trimming and J lost 6 bases, with 20 bases between them. Germline CDR1 is MDHEN and CDR2 is SYDVKM. The CDR3 loop spans 17 amino acids. The CDR3 loop is CASSQYTTDRFNSPLHF. The CDR3 DNA reads as TGTGCCAGCAGTCAATACACCACGGACAGATTTAATTCACCCCTCCACTTT. Full variable domain (missing parts from reference TRBV28 and TRBJ1-6): DVKVTQSSRYLVKRTGEKVFLECVQDMDHENMFWYRQDPGLGLRLIYFSYDVKMKEKGDIPEGYSVSREKKERFSLILESASTNQTSMYLCASSQYTTDRFNSPLHFGNGTRLTVT.

The chain is built from TRBV7-9 and TRBJ2-3, with 12 bases identical to TRBD2. CDR1 SEHNR and CDR2 FQNEAQ come from the germline V gene (reference sequence). Trimming cost V 4 bases and J 1 base; bases outside gene matches: 12. There are 19 residues in the CDR3. This CDR3 is CASSSTRTSGGYGTDTQYF. For the CDR3, the DNA is TGTGCCAGCAGCTCGACTAGAACTAGCGGGGGGTATGGCACAGATACGCAGTATTTT.

DNA for the CDR3: TGTGCCAGCAGCTTGACAGGGGGCTTAGAGACCCAGTACTTC. This codes for CASSLTGGLETQYF. The chain combines TRBV11-2 with TRBJ2-5, with TRBD1 identical over 10 bases. V lost 3 bases, J lost 4 bases, and 2 bases stayed unmatched. From germline, CDR1 is SGHAT and CDR2 FQNNGV. This CDR3 comprises 14 residues.

This chain links TRBV6-6 with TRBJ2-3; tentative D call: TRBD2 (5 bases). Germline CDR1 and CDR2: MNHNY and SVGAGI (reference sequence). The CDR3 runs 16 residues. V lost 1 base to trimming and J lost 0 bases, with 11 bases between them. CDR3 coding DNA: TGTGCCAGCAGTTACTTACCCTTAGCGAGCACAGATACGCAGTATTTT. It encodes CASSYLPLASTDTQYF.

This clone has a handful of counts. The chain combines TRBV5-1 with TRBJ2-6; D may be TRBD1 (6 bases). V lost 3 bases to trimming and J lost 2 bases, with 9 bases between them. The CDR3 consists of 15 residues. Germline assignment: CDR1 SGHRS and CDR2 YFSETQ. Here the CDR3 reads CASSSWGPGANVLTF. DNA for the CDR3: TGCGCCAGCAGCTCCTGGGGGCCTGGGGCCAACGTCCTGACTTTC.

The chain recombines TRBV28 with TRBJ2-7; a weak D match, TRBD1 (5 bases). V was shortened by 8 bases and J by 7 bases, with 15 bases between the two germline ends. The CDR3 consists of 12 residues. The germline gives CDR1 MDHEN, CDR2 SYDVKM. The CDR3 DNA follows: TGTGCCAGCCTAGGGGTAGGTAGAGAGCAGTACTTC. As protein: CASLGVGREQYF.

The rearrangement uses TRBV6-6 and TRBJ2-7; 9 bases are shared with TRBD1. The CDR3 totals 14 residues. Losses at the gene ends were 2 bases for V and 6 bases for J; bases not matched to a gene: 5. Germline V gene sequence: CDR1 MNHNY, CDR2 SVGAGI (reference sequence). Here the CDR3 DNA reads TGTGCCAGCAGTTACCAAGGACAGGGGTTCGAGCAGTACTTC. Translating it yields CASSYQGQGFEQYF.

J is TRBJ1-1 and V is TRBV28; maybe TRBD1 (5 bases). Germline CDR1 is MDHEN and CDR2 is SYDVKM. The CDR3 extends over 14 amino acids. The V gene lost 7 bases and the J gene lost 6 bases, with 18 bases spanning the gap. CDR3 sequence reads: CASTPMIGVSEAFF. Written as DNA, the CDR3 is TGTGCCAGCACCCCGATGATAGGGGTTTCTGAAGCTTTCTTT.

This chain uses TRBV6-5 with TRBJ1-2; 7 bases fit TRBD1. The germline V gene has CDR1 MNHEY and CDR2 SVGAGI. This CDR3 is 13 amino acids long. V lost 2 bases and J lost 8; bases outside the gene matches: 5. CDR3 amino acids: CASSYRTGAGYTF. DNA of the CDR3: TGTGCCAGCAGTTACAGGACAGGCGCCGGCTACACCTTC.

The chain employs TRBV19 and TRBJ1-4; D is undetermined. The CDR3 loop spans 14 amino acids. Germline V gene data show CDR1 as LNHDA and CDR2 as SQIVND (reference sequence). V lost 9 bases and J lost 5, with 16 bases in between. CDR3 sequence (DNA): TGTGCCAGCAAAAGGTTCGGGGAGAATGAAAAACTGTTTTTT. Protein: CASKRFGENEKLFF.

The V gene is TRBV2, the J gene TRBJ1-2; 7 nucleotides match TRBD1. CDR3 size: 15 residues. CDR1 and CDR2 (germline): SNHLY, FYNNEI. Trimming took 5 bases from V and 4 from J; bases not matched to a gene: 10. The CDR3 sequence is CASSPGQRSGYGYTF. The CDR3 bases are TGTGCCAGCAGTCCGGGACAGAGGTCCGGCTATGGCTACACCTTC.

This chain connects TRBV6-5 to TRBJ1-4, with D perhaps matching TRBD1 (6 bases). This CDR3 spans 15 amino acids. CDR1 is MNHEY, CDR2 SVGAGI, per germline. Trimming pared 0 bases from V and 6 bases from J, leaving 11 bases between. The CDR3 DNA is TGTGCCAGCAGTTACTCGGCAGGGGCGGATGAAAAACTGTTTTTT. Translated: CASSYSAGADEKLFF.

The V call is TRBV11-2, the J call TRBJ1-2, with D maybe TRBD1 (5 bases). Germline CDR1 reads SGHAT; CDR2 reads FQNNGV. V gave up 0 bases and J gave up 3 bases, with 8 bases separating them. This CDR3 spans 14 amino acids. The CDR3 bases are TGTGCCAGCAGCTTAGATCGACAGTACTATGGCTACACCTTC. Translation gives CASSLDRQYYGYTF.

The gene calls are TRBV13 and TRBJ1-1; 9 bases match TRBD1. The CDR3 contains 19 residues. Germline values: CDR1 PRHDT, CDR2 FYEKMQ (reference sequence). V shed 5 bases and J 5 bases; nucleotides not matched to a gene: 21. CDR3 coding DNA: TGTGCCAGCAGCCCCCGGACAGGGGTTACGCGCTTGAGGTCGACTGAAGCTTTCTTT. It encodes CASSPRTGVTRLRSTEAFF.

The chain carries TRBV4-1 and TRBJ2-7; 10 nucleotides align to TRBD2. The V gene end was trimmed by 4 bases and the J gene end by 2 bases; junction bases not matched to a gene: 17. The V gene's germline CDR1 is MGHRA and CDR2 YSYEKL. The CDR3 loop spans 19 amino acids. As DNA, the CDR3 is TGCGCCAGCAGCCTCCGGGCCCGGAGGACTAGCGGCGAAACCTACGAGCAGTACTTC. Protein: CASSLRARRTSGETYEQYF.

The V gene is TRBV19, the J gene TRBJ2-7; possible D gene TRBD1, 6 bases. Germline V gene data show CDR1 as LNHDA and CDR2 as SQIVND (reference sequence). This CDR3 spans 14 amino acids. Trimming cost V 3 bases and J 6 bases, with 15 bases left between them. For the CDR3, the DNA is TGTGCCAGTAGTATTCTCCTAGGGACATTCGAGCAGTACTTC. Amino acids: CASSILLGTFEQYF.

This clone has only a few counts. V and J are TRBV7-9 and TRBJ2-5; a possible D gene is TRBD2 (6 bases). TRBJ2-7 matches the DNA end more closely, so the J call is doubtful. The germline V gene has CDR1 SEHNR and CDR2 FQNEAQ (reference sequence). The CDR3 has 16 amino acids. The CDR3 bases are TGTGCCAGCAGCCAACCTCCCTCGGGGGTTGGATACGAGCAGTACTTC. Translated: CASSQPPSGVGYEQYF.

The chain joins TRBV29-1 to TRBJ1-5, with 9 bases matching TRBD1. V lost 6 bases and J lost 1; bases outside the gene matches: 7. The CDR3 consists of 15 residues. Germline V gives CDR1 SQVTM, CDR2 ANQGSEA. CDR3 residues: CSVQQGTGSNQPQHF. CDR3 coding DNA: TGCAGCGTCCAACAGGGGACAGGGAGCAATCAGCCCCAGCATTTT.

The rearrangement uses TRBV27 and TRBJ2-1, with 9 bases aligning to TRBD1. Unmatched junction bases numbered 13, after V lost 7 bases and J lost 3 bases. In germline, CDR1 is MNHEY, CDR2 SMNVEV (reference sequence). The length of the CDR3 is 17 residues. The DNA for the CDR3 is TGTGCCAGCACCCCACTGACCGGGACAGGGCACTACAATGAGCAGTTCTTC. Protein product: CASTPLTGTGHYNEQFF.

The chain is built from TRBV30 and TRBJ1-5, with a weak D call TRBD1 (6 bases). This CDR3 is 13 amino acids long. Trimming removed 5 bases at V and 6 bases at J, with 14 bases between. CDR1 and CDR2 from the germline V gene are GTSNPN and SVGIG (reference sequence). The CDR3 is CAWSGRGGQPQHF. CDR3 sequence (DNA): TGTGCCTGGTCCGGGAGGGGGGGTCAGCCCCAGCATTTT.

In nucleotides, the CDR3 is TGTGCCAGCAGTTTGCGCTTTAATAGCAATCAGCCCCAGCATTTT. Residues: CASSLRFNSNQPQHF. The chain is built from TRBV27 and TRBJ1-5; unclear D gene. Per germline, CDR1 MNHEY and CDR2 SMNVEV (reference sequence). V gave up 3 bases and J gave up 0 bases, with 9 bases separating them. The CDR3 runs to 15 residues.

This clone was seen a handful of times. This chain joins TRBV10-3 and TRBJ2-5; no firm D call. The CDR3 consists of 14 residues. CDR1 ENHRY and CDR2 SYGVKD come from the germline V gene. V was pared by 0 bases and J by 4 bases, with 9 bases between. The CDR3: CAISESYARETQYF. Here the CDR3 DNA reads TGTGCCATCAGTGAGTCGTATGCGAGAGAGACCCAGTACTTC.

This clone was counted between two and nine times. The chain has TRBV19 and TRBJ2-3, with TRBD2 matching over 10 bases. Trimming cost V 6 bases and J 6 bases; bases outside gene matches: 9. The CDR3 extends over 15 amino acids. In germline, CDR1 is LNHDA, CDR2 SQIVND (reference sequence). CDR3 in amino acids: CASRWTSGRLDTQYF. The CDR3 DNA is TGTGCCAGTAGATGGACTAGCGGAAGGTTGGATACGCAGTATTTT. Full variable domain (outside the CDR3, taken from reference TRBV19 and TRBJ2-3): DGGITQSPKYLFRKEGQNVTLSCEQNLNHDAMYWYRQDPGQGLRLIYYSQIVNDFQKGDIAEGYSVSREKKESFPLTVTSAQKNPTAFYLCASRWTSGRLDTQYFGPGTRLTVL.

Concerning this clone itself: Other DNA sequences from this sample encode an identical CDR3 as well. The chain links TRBV29-1 to TRBJ1-2; D gene unclear. CDR1 is SQVTM and CDR2 is ANQGSEA in the germline V gene. V dropped 4 bases and J dropped 5 bases, with 8 bases sitting between them. The length of the CDR3 is 11 residues. The CDR3 protein is CSVVTEYGYTF. The CDR3 DNA reads as TGCAGCGTTGTTACGGAGTATGGCTACACCTTC.

The chain is built from TRBV29-1 and TRBJ1-1; tentative D call: TRBD1 (6 bases). Germline assignment: CDR1 SQVTM and CDR2 ANQGSEA. V was shortened by 3 bases and J by 8 bases, with 16 bases between the two germline ends. The CDR3 extends over 13 amino acids. The DNA of the CDR3 is TGCAGCGTTGAGGAAAAGGGGGTGCCAGAAGCTTTCTTT. Translating gives CSVEEKGVPEAFF.

J is TRBJ1-1 and V is TRBV20-1; D uncertain. The germline V gene encodes CDR1 DFQATT and CDR2 SNEGSKA (reference sequence). V lost 1 base, J lost 2 bases, and 2 bases lay in between. The CDR3 runs 11 residues. In nucleotides, the CDR3 is TGCAGTGCTAGAGCAAACACTGAAGCTTTCTTT. Its translation is CSARANTEAFF.